This T cell receptor (beta chain) came from a study of T-cell memory formation after mild COVID-19. V was pared by 5 bases and J by 2 bases, with 5 bases between. Germline V gives CDR1 SGHVS, CDR2 FQNEAQ. The CDR3 runs to 12 residues. About this clonotype itself: As yet, its antigen is unknown.

Notes on the study in general: Clones shrinking from day 15 to 85 showed even CD4/CD8 mixes; later expanders tilted CD4+. Pre-infection memory carried some responding clones, suggesting that cross-reactive memory joined.

TCRdb ran MiXCR on the 5' RACE reads and lists one entry per CDR3 protein. The data show around 110,000 distinct CDR3 sequences, approximately 15% seen once. The sequencing input was PBMCs or a T cell subset sorted from them (not recorded which). This TCR came from an adult woman who had mild COVID-19 (a few samples of this study predate the infection). Cell type and time point are not known. The chain combines TRBV7-8 with TRBJ2-3, with D unclear. CDR3 sequence (DNA): TGTGCCAGCAGCCTCTTCACAGATACGCAGTATTTT. Translating it yields CASSLFTDTQYF.